A single T cell receptor (beta chain) is shown here with its context. Its antigen is not identified. This sample was included in a study of T cells in Graves' hyperthyroidism and ophthalmopathy. Study results and limitations: Expanded thyroid clonotypes (above 0.001) were mostly also found in blood.

It was RNA transcripts that yielded the amplified TCR beta CDR3 regions. Carried out on the TCR CDR3, a first-round RT-PCR used the HTBI primer set. TCRdb used MiXCR to reprocess the multiplex PCR reads, holding one entry per CDR3 protein. Among around 300,000 distinct CDR3 sequences, approximately 18% were seen once, and the ten largest hold 39%. In the ophthalmopathy cohort, Clinical Activity Score was at least 3, NOSPECS grade at least 4, and duration under 3 months. Any patient presenting with uncontrolled infection, other autoimmune disease, pregnancy or lactation was left out. PBMCs stemmed from 10 ml fresh peripheral blood. The CDR3 has 17 amino acids. Germline loops: CDR1 SEHNR, CDR2 FQNEAQ (reference sequence). Deletions cut 0 bases from V and 2 bases from J, with 11 bases between.

The chain has TRBV7-9 and TRBJ2-6; D not resolved. This TCR came from a man aged 45-65 years with Graves' ophthalmopathy. Sequenced sample: blood. Here the CDR3 reads CASSLALGRTGANVLTF. DNA of the CDR3: TGTGCCAGCAGCTTAGCGCTGGGTCGTACTGGGGCCAACGTCCTGACTTTC.